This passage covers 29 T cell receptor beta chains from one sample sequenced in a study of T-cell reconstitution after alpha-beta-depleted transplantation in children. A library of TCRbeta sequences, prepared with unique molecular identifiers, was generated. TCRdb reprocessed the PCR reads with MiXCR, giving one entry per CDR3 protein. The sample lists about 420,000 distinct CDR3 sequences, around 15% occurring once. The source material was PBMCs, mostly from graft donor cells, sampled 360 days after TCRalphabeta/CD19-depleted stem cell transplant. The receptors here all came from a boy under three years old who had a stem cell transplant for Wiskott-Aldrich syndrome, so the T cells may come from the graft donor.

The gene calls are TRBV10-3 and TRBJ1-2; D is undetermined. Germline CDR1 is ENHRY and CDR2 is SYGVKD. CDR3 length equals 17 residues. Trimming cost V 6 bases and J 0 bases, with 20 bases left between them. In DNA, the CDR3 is TGTGCCATCAGCCTCAGGTTTCTCGGTTTAGCTAACTATGGCTACACCTTC. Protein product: CAISLRFLGLANYGYTF.

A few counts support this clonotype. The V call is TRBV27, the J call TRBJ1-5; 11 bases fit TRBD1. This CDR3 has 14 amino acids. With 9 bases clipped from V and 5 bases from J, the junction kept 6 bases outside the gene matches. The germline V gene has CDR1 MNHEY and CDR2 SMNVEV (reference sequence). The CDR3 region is CASGEDRGHQPQHF. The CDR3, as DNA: TGTGCCAGTGGCGAGGACAGGGGGCATCAGCCCCAGCATTTT.

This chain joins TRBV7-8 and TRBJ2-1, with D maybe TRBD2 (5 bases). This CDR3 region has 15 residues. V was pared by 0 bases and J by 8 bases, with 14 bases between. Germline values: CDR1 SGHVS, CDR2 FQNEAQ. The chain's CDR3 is CASSLAGLATHEQFF. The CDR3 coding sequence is TGTGCCAGCAGCTTAGCGGGCCTAGCAACCCATGAGCAGTTCTTC.

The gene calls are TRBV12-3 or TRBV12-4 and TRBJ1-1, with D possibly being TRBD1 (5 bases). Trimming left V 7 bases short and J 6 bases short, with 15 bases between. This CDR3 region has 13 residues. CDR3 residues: CASTRREVSEAFF. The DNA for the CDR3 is TGTGCCAGCACCCGCAGGGAGGTCTCTGAAGCTTTCTTT.

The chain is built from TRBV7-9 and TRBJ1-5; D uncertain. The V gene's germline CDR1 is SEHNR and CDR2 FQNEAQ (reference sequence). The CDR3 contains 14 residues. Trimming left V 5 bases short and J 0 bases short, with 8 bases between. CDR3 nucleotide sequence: TGTGCCAGCAGCGGGGTTCATAGCAATCAGCCCCAGCATTTT. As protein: CASSGVHSNQPQHF.

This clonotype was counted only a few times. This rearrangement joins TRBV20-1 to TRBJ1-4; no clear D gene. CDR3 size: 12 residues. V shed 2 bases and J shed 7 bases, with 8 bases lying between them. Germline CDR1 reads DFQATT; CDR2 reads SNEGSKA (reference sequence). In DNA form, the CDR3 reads TGCAGTGCTAGACCTCGCGTTGAAAAACTGTTTTTT. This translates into CSARPRVEKLFF.

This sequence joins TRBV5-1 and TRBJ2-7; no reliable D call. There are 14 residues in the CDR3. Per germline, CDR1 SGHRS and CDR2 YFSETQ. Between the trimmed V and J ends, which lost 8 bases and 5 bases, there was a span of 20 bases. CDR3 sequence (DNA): TGCGCCAGTGCCTTCGGGTTCCATGGGAACGAGCAGTACTTC. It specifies CASAFGFHGNEQYF.

The CDR3 DNA follows: TGCGCCAGCAGCCTTCGGGGGGACACGGGGACTGAAGCTTTCTTT. Encoded protein: CASSLRGDTGTEAFF. This rearrangement joins TRBV5-1 to TRBJ1-1; maybe TRBD1 (6 bases). This CDR3 comprises 15 residues. V was trimmed by 4 bases and J by 5 bases, leaving 18 bases between them. Germline-derived CDR1 and CDR2 are SGHRS and YFSETQ.

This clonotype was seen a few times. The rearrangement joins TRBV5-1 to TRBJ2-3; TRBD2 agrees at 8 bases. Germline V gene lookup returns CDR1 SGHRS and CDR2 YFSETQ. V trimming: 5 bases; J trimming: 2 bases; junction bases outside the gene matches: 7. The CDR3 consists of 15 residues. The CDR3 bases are TGCGCCAGCAGGCGGAGCGGGAGCCCCACAGATACGCAGTATTTT. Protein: CASRRSGSPTDTQYF.

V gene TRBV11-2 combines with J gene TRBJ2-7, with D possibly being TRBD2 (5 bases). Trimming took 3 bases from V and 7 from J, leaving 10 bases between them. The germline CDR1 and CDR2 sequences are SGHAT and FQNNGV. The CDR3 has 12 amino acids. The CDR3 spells CASSFSPGEQYF. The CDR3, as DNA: TGTGCCAGCAGCTTCTCACCGGGGGAGCAGTACTTC.

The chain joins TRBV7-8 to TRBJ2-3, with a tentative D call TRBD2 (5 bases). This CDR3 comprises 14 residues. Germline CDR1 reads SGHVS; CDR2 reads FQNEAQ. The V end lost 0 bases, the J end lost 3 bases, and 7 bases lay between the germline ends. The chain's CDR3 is CASSLARETDTQYF. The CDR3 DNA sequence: TGTGCCAGCAGCTTAGCCCGGGAAACAGATACGCAGTATTTT.

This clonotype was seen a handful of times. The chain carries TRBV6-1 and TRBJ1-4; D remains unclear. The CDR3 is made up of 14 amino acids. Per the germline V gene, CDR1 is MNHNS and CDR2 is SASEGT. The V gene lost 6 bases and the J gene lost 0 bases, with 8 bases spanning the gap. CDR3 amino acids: CASRTGATNEKLFF. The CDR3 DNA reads TGTGCCAGCAGGACGGGAGCAACTAATGAAAAACTGTTTTTT.

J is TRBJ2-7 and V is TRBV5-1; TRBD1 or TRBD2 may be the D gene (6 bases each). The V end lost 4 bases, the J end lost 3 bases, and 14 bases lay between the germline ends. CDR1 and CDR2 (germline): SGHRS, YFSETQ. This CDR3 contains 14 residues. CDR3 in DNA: TGCGCCAGCAGCCAGGCGGGACACTTCTACGAGCAGTACTTC. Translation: CASSQAGHFYEQYF.

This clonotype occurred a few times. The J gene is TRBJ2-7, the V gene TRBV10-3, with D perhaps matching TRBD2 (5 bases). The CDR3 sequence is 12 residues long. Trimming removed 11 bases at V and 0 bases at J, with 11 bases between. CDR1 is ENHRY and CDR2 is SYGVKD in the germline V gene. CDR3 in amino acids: CASGVNSYEQYF. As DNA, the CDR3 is TGTGCCTCCGGGGTAAACTCCTACGAGCAGTACTTC.

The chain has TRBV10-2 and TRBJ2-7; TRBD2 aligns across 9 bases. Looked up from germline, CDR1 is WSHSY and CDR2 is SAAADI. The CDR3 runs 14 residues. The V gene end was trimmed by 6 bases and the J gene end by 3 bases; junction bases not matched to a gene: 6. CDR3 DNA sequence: TGCGCCAGCAGCCCCGGGACTAGCCACTACGAGCAGTACTTC. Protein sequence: CASSPGTSHYEQYF.

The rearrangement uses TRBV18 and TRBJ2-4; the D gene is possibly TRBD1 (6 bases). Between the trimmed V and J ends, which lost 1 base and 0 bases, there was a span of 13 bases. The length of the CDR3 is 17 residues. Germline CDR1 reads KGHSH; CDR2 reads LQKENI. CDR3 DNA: TGTGCCAGCTCACCACTTACAGGGTTACTAGCCAAAAACATTCAGTACTTC. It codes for CASSPLTGLLAKNIQYF.

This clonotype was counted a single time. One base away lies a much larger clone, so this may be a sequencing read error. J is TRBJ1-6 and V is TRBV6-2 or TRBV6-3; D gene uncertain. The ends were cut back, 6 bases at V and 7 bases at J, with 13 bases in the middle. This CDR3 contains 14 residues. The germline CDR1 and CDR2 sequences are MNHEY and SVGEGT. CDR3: CASRYSSPNSPLHF. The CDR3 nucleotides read TGTGCCAGCAGATACAGCTCTCCCAATTCACCCCTCCACTTT.

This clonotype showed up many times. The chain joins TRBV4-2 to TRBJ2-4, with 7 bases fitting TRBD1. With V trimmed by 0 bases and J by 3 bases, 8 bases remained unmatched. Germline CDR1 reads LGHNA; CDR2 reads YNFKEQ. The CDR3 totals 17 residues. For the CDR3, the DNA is TGTGCCAGCAGCCAAGATTCGGGGACAGCTCTCAAAAACATTCAGTACTTC. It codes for CASSQDSGTALKNIQYF.

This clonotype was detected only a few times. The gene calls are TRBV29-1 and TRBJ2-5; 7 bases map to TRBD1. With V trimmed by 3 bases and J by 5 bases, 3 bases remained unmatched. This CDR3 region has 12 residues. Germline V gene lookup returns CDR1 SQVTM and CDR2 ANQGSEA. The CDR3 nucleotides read TGCAGCGTTGAGCCCAGGGGGGAGACCCAGTACTTC. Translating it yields CSVEPRGETQYF.

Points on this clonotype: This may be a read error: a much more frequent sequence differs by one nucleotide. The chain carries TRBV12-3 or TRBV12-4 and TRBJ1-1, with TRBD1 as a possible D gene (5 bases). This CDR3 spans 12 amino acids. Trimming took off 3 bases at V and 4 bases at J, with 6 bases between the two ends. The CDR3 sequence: CASSLGLTEAFF. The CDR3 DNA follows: TGTGCCAGCAGTTTGGGGCTCACTGAAGCTTTCTTT.

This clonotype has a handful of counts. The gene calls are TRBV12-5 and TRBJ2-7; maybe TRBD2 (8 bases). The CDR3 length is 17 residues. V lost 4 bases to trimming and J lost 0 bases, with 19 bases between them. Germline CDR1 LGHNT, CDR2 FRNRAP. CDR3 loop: CASGSHRGGTASYEQYF. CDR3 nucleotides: TGTGCTAGTGGTTCCCACCGGGGGGGGACAGCCTCCTACGAGCAGTACTTC.

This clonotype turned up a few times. The DNA for the CDR3 is TGCGCCAGCAGCCATTCCCACAGGAGCTCCTATAATTCACCCCTCCACTTT. It is translated as CASSHSHRSSYNSPLHF. The chain combines TRBV4-3 with TRBJ1-6, with D perhaps matching TRBD1 (5 bases). V lost 3 bases to trimming and J lost 0 bases, with 12 bases between them. Germline lookup yields CDR1 LGHNA and CDR2 YSLEER. This CDR3 region has 17 residues.

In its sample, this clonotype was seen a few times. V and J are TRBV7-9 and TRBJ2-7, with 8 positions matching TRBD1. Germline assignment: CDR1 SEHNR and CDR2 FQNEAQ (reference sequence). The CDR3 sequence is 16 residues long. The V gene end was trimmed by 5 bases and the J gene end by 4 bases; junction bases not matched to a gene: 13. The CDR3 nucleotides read TGTGCCAGCAGCCCCCGAGCGTCAGGGGGCTGGTACGAGCAGTACTTC. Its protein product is CASSPRASGGWYEQYF.

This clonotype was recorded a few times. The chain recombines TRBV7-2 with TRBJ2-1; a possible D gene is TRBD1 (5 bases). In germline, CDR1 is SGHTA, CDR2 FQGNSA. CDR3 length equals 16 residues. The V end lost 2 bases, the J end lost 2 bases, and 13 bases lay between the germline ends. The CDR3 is CASSLHRTIPYNEQFF. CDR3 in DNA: TGTGCCAGCAGCTTACACAGGACCATACCCTACAATGAGCAGTTCTTC. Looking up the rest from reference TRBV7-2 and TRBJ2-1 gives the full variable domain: GAGVSQSPSNKVTEKGKDVELRCDPISGHTALYWYRQSLGQGLEFLIYFQGNSAPDKSGLPSDRFSAERTGGSVSTLTIQRTQQEDSAVYLCASSLHRTIPYNEQFFGPGTRLTVL.

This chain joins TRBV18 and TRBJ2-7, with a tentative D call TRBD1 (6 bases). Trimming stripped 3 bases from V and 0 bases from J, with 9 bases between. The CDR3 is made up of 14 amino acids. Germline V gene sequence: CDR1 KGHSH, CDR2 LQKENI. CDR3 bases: TGTGCCAGCTCACCGTGGGACAACTCCTACGAGCAGTACTTC. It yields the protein CASSPWDNSYEQYF.

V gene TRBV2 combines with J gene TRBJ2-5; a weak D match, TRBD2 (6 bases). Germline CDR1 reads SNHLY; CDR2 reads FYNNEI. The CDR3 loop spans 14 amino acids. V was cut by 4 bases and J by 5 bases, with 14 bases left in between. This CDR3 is CASSGAGRRETQYF. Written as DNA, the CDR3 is TGTGCCAGCAGTGGAGCAGGGAGGAGGGAGACCCAGTACTTC. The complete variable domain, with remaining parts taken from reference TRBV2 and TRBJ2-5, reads EPEVTQTPSHQVTQMGQEVILRCVPISNHLYFYWYRQILGQKVEFLVSFYNNEISEKSEIFDDQFSVERPDGSNFTLKIRSTKLEDSAMYFCASSGAGRRETQYFGPGTRLLVL.

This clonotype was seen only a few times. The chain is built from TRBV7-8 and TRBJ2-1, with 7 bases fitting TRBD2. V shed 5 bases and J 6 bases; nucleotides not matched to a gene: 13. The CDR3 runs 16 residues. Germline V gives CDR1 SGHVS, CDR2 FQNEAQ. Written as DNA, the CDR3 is TGTGCCAGCAGCCCTCGGGGTAGCCCGGGGGGCAATGAGCAGTTCTTC. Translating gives CASSPRGSPGGNEQFF.

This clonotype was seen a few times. CDR3 sequence (DNA): TGTGCCAGCAGTGAAAGGACATGGAACACTGAAGCTTTCTTT. Translated: CASSERTWNTEAFF. The gene calls are TRBV25-1 and TRBJ1-1, with D tentatively TRBD1 (5 bases). Trimming cost V 2 bases and J 1 base, with 8 bases left between them. From germline, CDR1 is MGHDK and CDR2 SYGVNS. CDR3 size: 14 residues.

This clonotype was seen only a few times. In DNA form, the CDR3 reads TGTGCCAGCAGCCTAGGGGGCAGGGGAGGTCACCAGCCCCAGCATTTT. This encodes CASSLGGRGGHQPQHF. The chain employs TRBV7-9 and TRBJ1-5; 7 nucleotides line up with TRBD1. The germline CDR1 and CDR2 sequences are SEHNR and FQNEAQ (reference sequence). V was clipped by 5 bases and J by 7 bases; unmatched bases: 14. The CDR3 totals 16 residues.